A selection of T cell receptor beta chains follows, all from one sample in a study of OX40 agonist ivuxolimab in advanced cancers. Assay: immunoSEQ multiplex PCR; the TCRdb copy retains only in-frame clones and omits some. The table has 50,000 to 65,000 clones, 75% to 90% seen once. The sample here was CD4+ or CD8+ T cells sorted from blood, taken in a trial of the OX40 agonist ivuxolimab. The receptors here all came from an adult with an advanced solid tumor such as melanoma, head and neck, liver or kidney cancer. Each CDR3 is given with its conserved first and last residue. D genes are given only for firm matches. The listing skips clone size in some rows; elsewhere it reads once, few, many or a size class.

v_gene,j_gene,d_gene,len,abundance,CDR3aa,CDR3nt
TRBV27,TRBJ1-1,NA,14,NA,CASRKTGLNTEAFF,TGTGCCAGCAGAAAAACAGGGTTGAACACTGAAGCTTTCTTT
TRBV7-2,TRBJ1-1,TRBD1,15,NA,CASSSRDREGTEAFF,TGTGCCAGCAGCTCTAGGGACAGGGAGGGCACTGAAGCTTTCTTT
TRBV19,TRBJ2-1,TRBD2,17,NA,CASSRSGTSGSSYEQFF,TGTGCCAGTAGTCGCTCGGGGACTAGCGGGAGTTCCTATGAGCAGTTCTTC
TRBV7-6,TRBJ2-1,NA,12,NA,CASSLEPGEQFF,TGTGCCAGCAGCTTAGAACCGGGTGAGCAGTTCTTC
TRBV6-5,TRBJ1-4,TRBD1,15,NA,CASSPTGEEGEKLFF,TGTGCCAGCAGTCCTACAGGGGAAGAAGGGGAAAAACTGTTTTTT
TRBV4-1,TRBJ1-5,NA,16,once,CASSPIQGSGNQPQHF,TGCGCCAGCAGCCCTATACAGGGTTCTGGCAATCAGCCCCAGCATTTT
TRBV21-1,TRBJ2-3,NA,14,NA,CASSSYSSTDTQYF,TGTGCCAGCAGCAGTTACAGCAGCACAGATACGCAGTATTTT
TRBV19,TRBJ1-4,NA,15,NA,CASRKSLGPNEKLFF,TGTGCCAGTAGAAAGAGCCTGGGTCCTAATGAAAAACTGTTTTTT
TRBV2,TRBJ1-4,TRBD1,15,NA,CASRGDRGYNEKLFF,TGTGCCAGCAGGGGGGACAGGGGGTACAATGAAAAACTGTTTTTT
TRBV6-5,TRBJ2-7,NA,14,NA,CASTTSRQRYEQYF,TGTGCCAGCACCACCTCCAGGCAGAGATACGAGCAGTACTTC
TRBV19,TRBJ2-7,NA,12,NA,CASSIQGNEQYF,TGTGCCAGTAGTATTCAAGGGAACGAGCAGTACTTC
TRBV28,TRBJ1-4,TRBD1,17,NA,CASSLNSGTGGLGKLFF,TGTGCCAGCAGTCTCAATTCCGGGACAGGGGGCCTAGGAAAACTGTTTTTT
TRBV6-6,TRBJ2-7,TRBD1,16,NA,CASSPGQGVGNYEQYF,TGTGCCAGCAGCCCCGGACAGGGGGTAGGTAACTACGAGCAGTACTTC
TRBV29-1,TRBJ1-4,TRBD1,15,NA,CSVAQGGFTNEKLFF,TGCAGCGTTGCCCAGGGGGGGTTCACTAATGAAAAACTGTTTTTT
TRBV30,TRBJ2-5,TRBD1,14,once,CAWSVLSGGETQYF,TGTGCCTGGAGTGTACTCTCAGGGGGAGAGACCCAGTACTTC
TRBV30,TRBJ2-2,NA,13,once,CAWSAFFAGELFF,TGTGCCTGGAGTGCTTTTTTCGCCGGGGAGCTGTTTTTT
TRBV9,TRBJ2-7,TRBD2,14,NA,CASSRGLAGGEQYF,TGTGCCAGCAGCCGGGGACTAGCAGGAGGCGAGCAGTACTTC